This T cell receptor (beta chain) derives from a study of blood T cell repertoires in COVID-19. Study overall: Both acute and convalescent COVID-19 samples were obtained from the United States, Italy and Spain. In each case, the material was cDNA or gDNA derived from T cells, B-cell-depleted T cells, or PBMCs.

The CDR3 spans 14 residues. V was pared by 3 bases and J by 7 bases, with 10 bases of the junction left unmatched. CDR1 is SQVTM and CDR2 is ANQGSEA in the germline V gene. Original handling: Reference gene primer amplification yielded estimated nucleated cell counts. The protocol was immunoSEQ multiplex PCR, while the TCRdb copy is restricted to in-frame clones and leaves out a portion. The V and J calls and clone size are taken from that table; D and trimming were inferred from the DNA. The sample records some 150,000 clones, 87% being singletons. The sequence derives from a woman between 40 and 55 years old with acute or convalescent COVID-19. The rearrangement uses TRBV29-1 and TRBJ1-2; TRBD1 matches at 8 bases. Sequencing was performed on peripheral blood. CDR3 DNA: TGCAGCGTTGATGTTGAGACAGGGGCTGGTGGCTACACCTTC. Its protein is CSVDVETGAGGYTF.